The rows below give T cell receptor beta chains drawn from one sample of a study of cytomegalovirus exposure and HLA in healthy donors. The method was immunoSEQ multiplex PCR; TCRdb's version includes in-frame clones alone and lacks a portion of them. The data show under 85,000 clones, with around 70% seen just once and approximately 11% held by the top ten. The sequencing sample was made of PBMCs. The receptor source for this set is a woman under 40 in good health and CMV-seronegative. Each CDR3 is given with its conserved first and last residue. The order of the fields is D gene, clone size, V gene, J gene, CDR3 protein, CDR3 DNA. A D gene is named only where the DNA matches it firmly. Some rows mark clone size as missing; the rest say once, few, many or name a class of expanded clone.

d_call: TRBD2
clone_size: NA
v_call: TRBV6-1
j_call: TRBJ2-7
cdr3_aa: CASTPSGVYEQYF
cdr3_nt: TGTGCCAGTACCCCGAGCGGGGTCTACGAGCAGTACTTC

d_call: TRBD2
clone_size: NA
v_call: TRBV9
j_call: TRBJ2-1
cdr3_aa: CASSVWSGGFSYNEQFF
cdr3_nt: TGTGCCAGCAGCGTGTGGAGCGGGGGGTTCTCCTACAATGAGCAGTTCTTC

d_call: TRBD1
clone_size: NA
v_call: TRBV19
j_call: TRBJ1-1
cdr3_aa: CASSMTGTWNTEAFF
cdr3_nt: TGTGCCAGTAGTATGACAGGGACGTGGAACACTGAAGCTTTCTTT

d_call: TRBD1
clone_size: NA
v_call: TRBV6-5
j_call: TRBJ1-5
cdr3_aa: CASRLTGFSNQPQHF
cdr3_nt: TGTGCCAGCAGGCTGACAGGGTTTAGCAATCAGCCCCAGCATTTT

d_call: TRBD1
clone_size: NA
v_call: TRBV4-1
j_call: TRBJ1-6
cdr3_aa: CASSTGTANNSPLHF
cdr3_nt: TGCGCCAGCAGCACCGGGACAGCTAATAATTCACCCCTCCACTTT

d_call: NA
clone_size: NA
v_call: TRBV14
j_call: TRBJ2-2
cdr3_aa: CASSQNYAGELFF
cdr3_nt: TGTGCCAGCAGTCAGAACTATGCCGGGGAGCTGTTTTTT

d_call: TRBD2
clone_size: NA
v_call: TRBV25-1
j_call: TRBJ2-7
cdr3_aa: CASSEWEAGPTREQYF
cdr3_nt: TGTGCCAGCAGTGAGTGGGAAGCGGGGCCCACGCGGGAGCAGTACTTC

d_call: TRBD1
clone_size: few
v_call: TRBV11-3
j_call: TRBJ2-7
cdr3_aa: CASSPPTGDEQYF
cdr3_nt: TGTGCCAGCAGCCCCCCCACAGGGGACGAGCAGTACTTC

d_call: NA
clone_size: NA
v_call: TRBV5-4
j_call: TRBJ1-1
cdr3_aa: CASRGDRGVATEAFF
cdr3_nt: TGTGCCAGCAGAGGTGATCGGGGGGTCGCCACTGAAGCTTTCTTT

d_call: NA
clone_size: few
v_call: TRBV11-2
j_call: TRBJ1-2
cdr3_aa: CASSLNQDYGYTF
cdr3_nt: TGTGCCAGCAGCTTAAACCAGGACTATGGCTACACCTTC

d_call: NA
clone_size: NA
v_call: TRBV5-1
j_call: TRBJ2-7
cdr3_aa: CADSPPGQRELRPYEQYF
cdr3_nt: TGCGCTGATTCTCCCCCGGGACAAAGGGAACTCCGCCCCTACGAGCAGTACTTC

d_call: TRBD1
clone_size: NA
v_call: TRBV7-9
j_call: TRBJ1-1
cdr3_aa: CASSLSTGATEAFF
cdr3_nt: TGTGCCAGCAGCTTATCGACAGGGGCCACTGAAGCTTTCTTT

d_call: TRBD2
clone_size: few
v_call: TRBV14
j_call: TRBJ2-2
cdr3_aa: CASSQDGGVNTGELFF
cdr3_nt: TGTGCCAGCAGCCAAGATGGGGGGGTGAACACCGGGGAGCTGTTTTTT

d_call: NA
clone_size: NA
v_call: TRBV7-8
j_call: TRBJ2-7
cdr3_aa: CASSLGGASSYEQYF
cdr3_nt: TGTGCCAGCAGCTTAGGTGGGGCCTCCTCCTACGAGCAGTACTTC

d_call: TRBD1
clone_size: NA
v_call: TRBV18
j_call: TRBJ1-4
cdr3_aa: CASFLGGQGANEKLFF
cdr3_nt: TGTGCCAGCTTCCTCGGGGGACAGGGTGCTAATGAAAAACTGTTTTTT

d_call: TRBD1
clone_size: NA
v_call: TRBV7-2
j_call: TRBJ2-3
cdr3_aa: CASSGHRGSGTDTQYF
cdr3_nt: TGTGCCAGCAGCGGACACAGGGGTAGTGGCACAGATACGCAGTATTTT

d_call: TRBD1
clone_size: NA
v_call: TRBV25-1
j_call: TRBJ2-7
cdr3_aa: CASSETKSRTGLYEQYF
cdr3_nt: TGTGCCAGCAGTGAAACAAAATCCCGGACAGGGCTATACGAGCAGTACTTC

d_call: NA
clone_size: NA
v_call: TRBV6-4
j_call: TRBJ2-3
cdr3_aa: CASSDSAGSTDTQYF
cdr3_nt: TGTGCCAGCAGTGACTCTGCGGGAAGCACAGATACGCAGTATTTT

d_call: TRBD1
clone_size: NA
v_call: TRBV30
j_call: TRBJ2-7
cdr3_aa: CAWGRSGTGNYEQYF
cdr3_nt: TGTGCCTGGGGAAGGTCCGGGACAGGGAACTACGAGCAGTACTTC

d_call: TRBD1
clone_size: NA
v_call: TRBV27
j_call: TRBJ2-7
cdr3_aa: CASSLGQGSPYEQYF
cdr3_nt: TGTGCCAGCAGTCTGGGACAGGGGTCCCCCTACGAGCAGTACTTC

d_call: TRBD2
clone_size: NA
v_call: TRBV30
j_call: TRBJ2-3
cdr3_aa: CAWNSGGRDTQYF
cdr3_nt: TGTGCCTGGAATTCGGGGGGGCGAGATACGCAGTATTTT

d_call: TRBD1
clone_size: NA
v_call: TRBV2
j_call: TRBJ2-2
cdr3_aa: CASRMKPGQGSTGELFF
cdr3_nt: TGTGCCAGCAGAATGAAACCGGGACAGGGAAGTACCGGGGAGCTGTTTTTT

d_call: TRBD1
clone_size: NA
v_call: TRBV27
j_call: TRBJ2-1
cdr3_aa: CASSSPRQGYNEQFF
cdr3_nt: TGTGCCAGCAGTTCCCCTCGACAGGGCTACAATGAGCAGTTCTTC

d_call: TRBD2
clone_size: NA
v_call: TRBV7-2
j_call: TRBJ2-3
cdr3_aa: CASGEGYTTQYF
cdr3_nt: TGTGCCAGTGGGGAGGGGTACACCACGCAGTATTTT

d_call: NA
clone_size: NA
v_call: TRBV2
j_call: TRBJ1-2
cdr3_aa: CASTEGTGNYGYTF
cdr3_nt: TGTGCCAGCACCGAGGGTACAGGGAACTATGGCTACACCTTC